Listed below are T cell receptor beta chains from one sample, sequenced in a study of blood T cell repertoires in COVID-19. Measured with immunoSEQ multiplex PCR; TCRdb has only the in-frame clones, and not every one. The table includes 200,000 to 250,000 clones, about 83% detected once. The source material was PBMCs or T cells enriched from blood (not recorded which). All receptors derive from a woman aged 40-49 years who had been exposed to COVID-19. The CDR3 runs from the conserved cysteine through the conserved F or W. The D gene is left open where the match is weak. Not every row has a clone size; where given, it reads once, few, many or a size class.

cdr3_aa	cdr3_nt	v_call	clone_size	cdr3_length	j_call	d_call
CASTLTGNQPQHF	TGTGCCAGTACCCTGACAGGCAATCAGCCCCAGCATTTT	TRBV19	-	13	TRBJ1-5	-
CASSPRTGVGYTF	TGTGCCAGCAGCCCTAGGACAGGGGTAGGCTACACCTTC	TRBV11-2	-	13	TRBJ1-2	TRBD1
CASSQAGPASGGLYNEQFF	TGTGCCAGCAGCCAAGCGGGGCCCGCTAGCGGGGGATTATACAATGAGCAGTTCTTC	TRBV3-1/TRBV3-2	-	19	TRBJ2-1	TRBD2
CASSLRGGATETQYF	TGTGCCAGCAGCTTGCGTGGGGGGGCCACAGAGACCCAGTACTTC	TRBV5-6	-	15	TRBJ2-5	-
CASGLTVNTEAFF	TGTGCTAGTGGTTTGACAGTGAACACTGAAGCTTTCTTT	TRBV12-5	-	13	TRBJ1-1	-
CASSLATGGRGYTF	TGTGCCAGCAGCTTAGCAACAGGGGGCCGTGGCTACACCTTC	TRBV7-6	few	14	TRBJ1-2	TRBD1
CASSPRRGANTEAFF	TGTGCCAGCAGCCCTCGCCGGGGAGCGAACACTGAAGCTTTCTTT	TRBV9	-	15	TRBJ1-1	-
CASKDGTGGKYGYTF	TGCGCCAGCAAGGACGGGACAGGGGGGAAGTATGGCTACACCTTC	TRBV5-1	-	15	TRBJ1-2	TRBD1
CASSQEGAGRFRNEQFF	TGTGCCAGCAGCCAAGAGGGGGCAGGGCGGTTTAGGAATGAGCAGTTCTTC	TRBV3-1/TRBV3-2	-	17	TRBJ2-1	-
CASSPSGGDTEAFF	TGTGCCAGCAGCCCTTCGGGGGGAGACACTGAAGCTTTCTTT	TRBV3-1/TRBV3-2	-	14	TRBJ1-1	-
CASSLRGQGAYGYTF	TGTGCCAGCAGTTTACGGGGCCAGGGGGCGTATGGCTACACCTTC	TRBV27	-	15	TRBJ1-2	TRBD1
CASSLWERTGNSPLHF	TGTGCCAGCAGCTTATGGGAGAGGACAGGGAATTCACCCCTCCACTTT	TRBV7-6	-	16	TRBJ1-6	TRBD1
CASSLKRVSGNTIYF	TGTGCCAGCAGTTTAAAGCGGGTTTCTGGAAACACCATATATTTT	TRBV28	-	15	TRBJ1-3	-
CASSPTGLVTGELFF	TGTGCCAGTAGTCCGACAGGTCTTGTCACCGGGGAGCTGTTTTTT	TRBV19	-	15	TRBJ2-2	-
CASRLGQVEETQYF	TGTGCCAGCAGACTGGGACAGGTCGAAGAGACCCAGTACTTC	TRBV28	-	14	TRBJ2-5	TRBD1
CASATGTANEKLFF	TGTGCCAGCGCGACAGGGACAGCTAATGAAAAACTGTTTTTT	TRBV18	once	14	TRBJ1-4	TRBD1
CASSQEGGGNTIYF	TGCGCCAGCAGCCAAGAGGGAGGTGGAAACACCATATATTTT	TRBV4-1	once	14	TRBJ1-3	-
CASREGFSGNTIYF	TGTGCCAGCAGGGAGGGTTTCTCTGGAAACACCATATATTTT	TRBV6-5	-	14	TRBJ1-3	-
CAWSVRGAQYF	TGTGCCTGGAGTGTGCGGGGGGCGCAGTACTTC	TRBV30	-	11	TRBJ2-7	TRBD2
CASSLTSGVYNEQFF	TGTGCCAGCAGTCTTACTAGCGGTGTCTACAATGAGCAGTTCTTC	TRBV2	-	15	TRBJ2-1	TRBD2
CASSRDRANEQFF	TGTGCCAGTTCCCGGGACAGGGCCAATGAGCAGTTCTTC	TRBV12-3/TRBV12-4	-	13	TRBJ2-1	TRBD1
CSARAPDGYTF	TGCAGTGCTAGGGCCCCTGATGGCTACACCTTC	TRBV20-1	-	11	TRBJ1-2	-
CASSEVPGGRNQPQHF	TGTGCCAGCAGTGAGGTACCCGGGGGGCGTAATCAGCCCCAGCATTTT	TRBV6-1	-	16	TRBJ1-5	-
CSAGEGVQPGNTGELFF	TGCAGCGCAGGGGAGGGGGTTCAGCCCGGCAACACCGGGGAGCTGTTTTTT	TRBV29-1	-	17	TRBJ2-2	-
CASSTRGPFHYGYTF	TGTGCCAGCAGCACCCGTGGGCCCTTTCACTATGGCTACACCTTC	TRBV21-1	few	15	TRBJ1-2	-
CASSPTGGQETQYF	TGTGCCAGTAGTCCGACAGGGGGCCAAGAGACCCAGTACTTC	TRBV19	-	14	TRBJ2-5	TRBD1
CAVRADYTGELFF	TGTGCCGTCAGAGCGGACTACACCGGGGAGCTGTTTTTT	TRBV28	-	13	TRBJ2-2	-
CAIRPGDSGNTIYF	TGTGCCATCAGGCCAGGGGACTCTGGAAACACCATATATTTT	TRBV10-3	-	14	TRBJ1-3	-